The present T cell receptor beta chain was sequenced within a study of siplizumab effects on memory and regulatory T cells. This clone was seen only once. Its antigen is not known. Assay: immunoSEQ multiplex PCR; the TCRdb copy retains only in-frame clones and omits some. The sample contains 70,000 to 90,000 clones, 85% to 90% of which appear only once. The germline V gene encodes CDR1 SEHNR and CDR2 FQNEAQ (reference sequence). Between the trimmed V and J ends, which lost 5 bases and 2 bases, there was a span of 10 bases. The CDR3 is 13 amino acids. Study-level findings and limits: Naive T cells appeared more varied than memory cells and looked like key alloresponse contributors. The authors did not confirm suppressive function in proliferating Tregs from siplizumab cultures. Of the proliferating CD4+ or CD8+ clones, roughly 80-97% lacked a naive or memory phenotype that could be assigned.

This rearrangement joins TRBV7-9 to TRBJ2-7, with D perhaps being TRBD1 or TRBD2 (5 bases each). Sequences were obtained from CD4+ T cells sorted from blood. This sequence originates from a human donor in good health. In DNA, the CDR3 is TGTGCCAGCAGCAGGGACGCGACCTACGAGCAGTACTTC. Translating gives CASSRDATYEQYF. The entire variable domain, with the rest obtained from reference TRBV7-9 and TRBJ2-7, is as follows: DTGVSQNPRHKITKRGQNVTFRCDPISEHNRLYWYRQTLGQGPEFLTYFQNEAQLEKSRLLSDRFSAERPKGSFSTLEIQRTEQGDSAMYLCASSRDATYEQYFGPGTRLTVT.